Each of the 9 T cell receptor beta chains below was sequenced from the same sample in a study of T cell repertoires and HLA-DP antigens. These receptors' targets are unknown. Measured with immunoSEQ multiplex PCR; TCRdb has only the in-frame clones, and not every one. This table holds 85,000 to 90,000 clones, approximately 86% found once. The sample comprised CD4+ T cells from PBMCs. The receptors shown here come from a middle-aged man in good health and CMV-seronegative.

The V call is TRBV6-1, the J call TRBJ2-2, with D maybe TRBD1 (6 bases). This CDR3 has 15 amino acids. Germline loops: CDR1 MNHNS, CDR2 SASEGT. V was trimmed by 4 bases and J by 4 bases, leaving 13 bases between them. The CDR3 loop reads CASSVTQGGTGELFF. The CDR3 DNA is TGTGCCAGCAGTGTTACACAGGGTGGCACCGGGGAGCTGTTTTTT.

The chain joins TRBV7-6 to TRBJ1-1; D perhaps matches TRBD1 (6 bases). CDR3 length: 14 residues. The germline V gene encodes CDR1 SGHVS and CDR2 FNYEAQ. The germline V and J ends were trimmed by 3 bases and 0 bases, with 8 bases remaining between them. The CDR3, as DNA: TGTGCCAGCAGCTTGGGACAAATGAACACTGAAGCTTTCTTT. Its translation: CASSLGQMNTEAFF. Drawing the rest from reference TRBV7-6 and TRBJ1-1, the complete variable domain is GAGVSQSPRYKVTKRGQDVALRCDPISGHVSLYWYRQALGQGPEFLTYFNYEAQQDKSGLPNDRFSAERPEGSISTLTIQRTEQRDSAMYRCASSLGQMNTEAFFGQGTRLTVV.

DNA of the CDR3: TGCGCCAGCAGGCCTAAATCGGCAGGGGCCTACGAGCAGTACTTC. Its protein product is CASRPKSAGAYEQYF. This sequence joins TRBV23-1 and TRBJ2-7; a weak D match, TRBD1 (6 bases). TRBV23-1 is filed as an ORF, its function uncertain. V lost 6 bases, J lost 2 bases, and 17 bases lay in between. The CDR3 is 15 residues long.

This chain uses TRBV9 with TRBJ2-1, with D possibly matching TRBD2 (7 bases). Germline V lookup: CDR1 SGDLS, CDR2 YYNGEE. The CDR3 is made up of 15 amino acids. V lost 0 bases to trimming and J lost 4 bases, with 11 bases between them. CDR3 in DNA: TGTGCCAGCAGCGTAGGGGAGGGGGGTTACAATGAGCAGTTCTTC. Encoded protein: CASSVGEGGYNEQFF. The full variable domain, completed using reference TRBV9 and TRBJ2-1, is DSGVTQTPKHLITATGQRVTLRCSPRSGDLSVYWYQQSLDQGLQFLIQYYNGEERAKGNILERFSAQQFPDLHSELNLSSLELGDSALYFCASSVGEGGYNEQFFGPGTRLTVL.

The rearrangement links TRBV9 to TRBJ2-4; 8 bases agree with TRBD2. The CDR3 extends over 18 amino acids. The V segment lost 0 bases and the J segment 3 bases; nucleotides outside the gene matches: 11. Per germline, CDR1 SGDLS and CDR2 YYNGEE. CDR3 loop: CASSVVCIAGIGKNIQYF. The CDR3 bases are TGTGCCAGCAGCGTAGTTTGTATAGCGGGAATTGGCAAAAACATTCAGTACTTC. The whole variable domain, filled in from reference TRBV9 and TRBJ2-4, reads DSGVTQTPKHLITATGQRVTLRCSPRSGDLSVYWYQQSLDQGLQFLIQYYNGEERAKGNILERFSAQQFPDLHSELNLSSLELGDSALYFCASSVVCIAGIGKNIQYFGAGTRLSVL.

This clone came up a few times. The chain links TRBV5-4 to TRBJ1-3; the D gene is possibly TRBD1 (6 bases). Trimming took 4 bases from V and 4 from J, leaving 12 bases between them. CDR3 size: 14 residues. CDR1 is SGHNT and CDR2 is YYREEE in the germline V gene (reference sequence). The CDR3 nucleotides are TGTGCCAGCAGCCAAAACAGGGCCGGAAACACCATATATTTT. It specifies CASSQNRAGNTIYF.

This clone was seen repeatedly, ten times or more. This chain joins TRBV7-9 and TRBJ1-2; possibly TRBD1 for D (5 bases). This CDR3 spans 14 amino acids. V was trimmed by 5 bases and J by 8 bases, leaving 18 bases between them. Per the germline V gene, CDR1 is SEHNR and CDR2 is FQNEAQ (reference sequence). The CDR3 is CASSPGTSGPGYTF. The DNA of the CDR3 is TGTGCCAGCAGCCCAGGGACGTCGGGCCCCGGCTACACCTTC.

Worth noting for this clone: The junction departs from the called germline gene at one end, perhaps through a read error. This chain uses TRBV7-7 with TRBJ2-1, with 8 bases identical to TRBD1. CDR3 length: 15 residues. In germline, CDR1 is SSHAT, CDR2 FNYEAQ (reference sequence). The CDR3 is CASSPGTGLHNEQFF. In DNA, the CDR3 is TGTGCTAGCAGCCCCGGGACAGGCCTTCACAATGAGCAGTTCTTC.

The genes are TRBV9 and TRBJ2-1, with TRBD2 matching over 12 bases. The V and J ends lost 4 bases and 9 bases, in that order; junction bases with no gene match: 8. This CDR3 region has 15 residues. Germline values: CDR1 SGDLS, CDR2 YYNGEE. The CDR3 coding sequence is TGTGCCAGCAGCCCCGGGAGACTAGCGGGGGTTGAGCAGTTCTTC. Translated: CASSPGRLAGVEQFF. The full variable domain, its missing parts supplied by reference TRBV9 and TRBJ2-1, is DSGVTQTPKHLITATGQRVTLRCSPRSGDLSVYWYQQSLDQGLQFLIQYYNGEERAKGNILERFSAQQFPDLHSELNLSSLELGDSALYFCASSPGRLAGVEQFFGPGTRLTVL.